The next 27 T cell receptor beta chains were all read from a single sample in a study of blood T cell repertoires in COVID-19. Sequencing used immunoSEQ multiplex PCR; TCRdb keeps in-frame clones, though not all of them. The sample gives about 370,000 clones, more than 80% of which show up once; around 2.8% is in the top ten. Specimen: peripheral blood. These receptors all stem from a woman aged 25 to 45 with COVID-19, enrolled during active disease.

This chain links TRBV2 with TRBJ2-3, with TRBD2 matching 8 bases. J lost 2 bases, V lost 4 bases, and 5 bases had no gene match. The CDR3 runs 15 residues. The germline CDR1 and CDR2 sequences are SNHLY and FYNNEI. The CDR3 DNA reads TGTGCCAGCAGTGTACTAGCGGATATCACAGATACGCAGTATTTT. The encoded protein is CASSVLADITDTQYF. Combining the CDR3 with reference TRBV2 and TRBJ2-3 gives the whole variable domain EPEVTQTPSHQVTQMGQEVILRCVPISNHLYFYWYRQILGQKVEFLVSFYNNEISEKSEIFDDQFSVERPDGSNFTLKIRSTKLEDSAMYFCASSVLADITDTQYFGPGTRLTVL.

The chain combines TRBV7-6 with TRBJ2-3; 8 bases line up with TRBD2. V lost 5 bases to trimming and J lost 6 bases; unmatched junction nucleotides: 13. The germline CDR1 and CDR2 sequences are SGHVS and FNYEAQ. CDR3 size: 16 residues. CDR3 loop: CASSLIREGTLDTQYF. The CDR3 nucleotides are TGTGCCAGCAGCCTAATACGGGAGGGGACCCTGGATACGCAGTATTTT.

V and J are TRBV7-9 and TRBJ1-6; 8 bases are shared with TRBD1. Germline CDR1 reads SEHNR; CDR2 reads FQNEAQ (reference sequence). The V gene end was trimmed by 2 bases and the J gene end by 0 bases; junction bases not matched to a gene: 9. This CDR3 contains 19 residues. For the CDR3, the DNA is TGTGCCAGCAGCTTATATTTCCGGACAGGGACCTCCTATAATTCACCCCTCCACTTT. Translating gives CASSLYFRTGTSYNSPLHF.

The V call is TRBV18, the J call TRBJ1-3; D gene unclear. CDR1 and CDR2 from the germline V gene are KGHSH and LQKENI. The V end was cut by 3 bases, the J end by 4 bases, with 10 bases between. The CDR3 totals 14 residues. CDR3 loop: CASSPPSRGNTIYF. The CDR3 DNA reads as TGTGCCAGCTCACCCCCTTCGCGGGGAAACACCATATATTTT.

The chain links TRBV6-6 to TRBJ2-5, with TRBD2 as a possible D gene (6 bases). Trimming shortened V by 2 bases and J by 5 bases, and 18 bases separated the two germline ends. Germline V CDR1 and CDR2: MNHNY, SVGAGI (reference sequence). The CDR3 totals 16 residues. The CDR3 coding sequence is TGTGCCAGCAGTTACGTGGCGGGAAGGGCCGAGGAGACCCAGTACTTC. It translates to CASSYVAGRAEETQYF.

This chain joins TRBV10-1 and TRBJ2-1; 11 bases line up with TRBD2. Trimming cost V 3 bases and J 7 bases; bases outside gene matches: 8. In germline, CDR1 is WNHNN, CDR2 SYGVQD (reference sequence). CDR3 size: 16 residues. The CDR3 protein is CASSDIAGGLSNEQFF. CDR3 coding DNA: TGCGCCAGCAGTGATATAGCGGGGGGGCTATCGAATGAGCAGTTCTTC.

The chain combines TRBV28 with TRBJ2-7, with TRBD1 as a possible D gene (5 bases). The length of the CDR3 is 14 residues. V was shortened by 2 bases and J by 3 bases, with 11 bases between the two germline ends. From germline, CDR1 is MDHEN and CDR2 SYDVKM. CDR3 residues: CASSLETRDYEQYV. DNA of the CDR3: TGTGCCAGCAGTTTAGAGACCAGGGACTACGAGCAGTACGTC.

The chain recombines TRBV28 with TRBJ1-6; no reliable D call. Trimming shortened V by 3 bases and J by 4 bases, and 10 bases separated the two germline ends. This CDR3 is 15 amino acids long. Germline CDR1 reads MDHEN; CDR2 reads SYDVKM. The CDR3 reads CASSLVAVYNSPLHF. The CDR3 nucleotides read TGTGCCAGCAGTTTGGTGGCGGTTTATAATTCACCCCTCCACTTT.

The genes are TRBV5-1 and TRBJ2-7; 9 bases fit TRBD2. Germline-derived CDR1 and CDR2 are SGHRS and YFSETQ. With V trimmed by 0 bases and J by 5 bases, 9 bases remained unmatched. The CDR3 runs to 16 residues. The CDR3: CASSLGVAGGPNEQYV. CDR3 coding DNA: TGCGCCAGCAGCTTGGGGGTGGCGGGAGGGCCGAACGAGCAGTACGTC.

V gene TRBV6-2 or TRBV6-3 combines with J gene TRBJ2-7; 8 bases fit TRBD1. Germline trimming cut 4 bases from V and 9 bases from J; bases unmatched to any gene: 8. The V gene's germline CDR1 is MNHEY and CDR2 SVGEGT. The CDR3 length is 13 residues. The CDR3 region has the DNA TGTGCCAGCAGTTCGGGACAGGAGGGGACGCAGTACGTC. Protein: CASSSGQEGTQYV.

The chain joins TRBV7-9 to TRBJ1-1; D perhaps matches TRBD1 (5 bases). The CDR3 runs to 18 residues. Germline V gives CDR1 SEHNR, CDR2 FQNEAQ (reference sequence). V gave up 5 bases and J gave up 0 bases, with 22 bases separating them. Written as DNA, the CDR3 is TGTGCCAGCAGCCCCACAGGCAACCCTCTAGAAATGAACACTGAAGCTTTCTTT. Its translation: CASSPTGNPLEMNTEAFF.

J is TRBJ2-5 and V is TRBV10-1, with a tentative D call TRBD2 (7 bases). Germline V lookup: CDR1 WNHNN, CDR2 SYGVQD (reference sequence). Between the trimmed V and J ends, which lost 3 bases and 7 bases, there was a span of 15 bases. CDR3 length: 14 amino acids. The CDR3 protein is CASSEPGGPGTQYF. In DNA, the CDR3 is TGCGCCAGCAGTGAACCCGGGGGGCCGGGGACCCAGTACTTC.

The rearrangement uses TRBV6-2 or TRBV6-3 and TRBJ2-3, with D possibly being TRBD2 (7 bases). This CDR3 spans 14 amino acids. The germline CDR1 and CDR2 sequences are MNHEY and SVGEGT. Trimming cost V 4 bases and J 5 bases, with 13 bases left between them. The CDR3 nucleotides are TGTGCCAGCAGTTCTAACAGGGAGGGAGATACGCAGTATTTT. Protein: CASSSNREGDTQYF.

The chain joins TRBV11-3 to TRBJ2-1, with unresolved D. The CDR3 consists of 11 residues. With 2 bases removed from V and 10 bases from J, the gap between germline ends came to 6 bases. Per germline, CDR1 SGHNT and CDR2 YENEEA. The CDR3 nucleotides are TGTGCCAGCAGCTTAATGTCAGAGCAGTTCTTC. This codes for CASSLMSEQFF.

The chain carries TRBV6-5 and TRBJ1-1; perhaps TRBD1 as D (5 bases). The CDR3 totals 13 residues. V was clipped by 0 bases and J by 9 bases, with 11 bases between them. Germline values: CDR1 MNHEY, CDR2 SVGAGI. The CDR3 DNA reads TGTGCCAGCAGTTACTCCCGGCAGGGCAAAGCTTTCTTT. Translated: CASSYSRQGKAFF.

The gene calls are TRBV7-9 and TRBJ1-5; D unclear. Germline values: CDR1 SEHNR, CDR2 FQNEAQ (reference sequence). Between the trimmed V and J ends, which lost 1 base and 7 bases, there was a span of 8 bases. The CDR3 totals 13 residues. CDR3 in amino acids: CASSLGEEQPQHF. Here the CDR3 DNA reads TGTGCCAGCAGCTTAGGCGAGGAACAGCCCCAGCATTTT.

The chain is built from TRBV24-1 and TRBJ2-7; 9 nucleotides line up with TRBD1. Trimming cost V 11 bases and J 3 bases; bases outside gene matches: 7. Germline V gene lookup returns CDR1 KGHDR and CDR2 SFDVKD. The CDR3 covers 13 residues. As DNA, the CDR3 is TGTGCCATCCCGGACAGGGGACTCTACGAGCAGTACGTC. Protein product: CAIPDRGLYEQYV.

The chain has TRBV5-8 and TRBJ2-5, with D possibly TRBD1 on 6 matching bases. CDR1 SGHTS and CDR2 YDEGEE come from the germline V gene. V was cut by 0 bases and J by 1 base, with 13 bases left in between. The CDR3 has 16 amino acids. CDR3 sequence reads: CASSLGAGVGQETQYF. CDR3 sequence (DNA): TGTGCCAGCAGCTTGGGGGCAGGGGTAGGCCAAGAGACCCAGTACTTC.

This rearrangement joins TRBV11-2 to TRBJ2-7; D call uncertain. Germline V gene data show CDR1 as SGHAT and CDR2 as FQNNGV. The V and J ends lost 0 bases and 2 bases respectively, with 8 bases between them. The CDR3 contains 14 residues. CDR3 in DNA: TGTGCCAGCAGCTTAGATATACAGACCTACGAGCAGTACGTC. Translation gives CASSLDIQTYEQYV.

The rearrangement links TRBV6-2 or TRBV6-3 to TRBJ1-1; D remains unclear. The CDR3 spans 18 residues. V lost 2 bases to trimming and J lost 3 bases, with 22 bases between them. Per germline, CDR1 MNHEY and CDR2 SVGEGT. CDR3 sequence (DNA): TGTGCCAGCAGTTACGCATTTGGGCCCCCCAGTAGGTACACTGAAGCTTTCTTT. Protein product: CASSYAFGPPSRYTEAFF.

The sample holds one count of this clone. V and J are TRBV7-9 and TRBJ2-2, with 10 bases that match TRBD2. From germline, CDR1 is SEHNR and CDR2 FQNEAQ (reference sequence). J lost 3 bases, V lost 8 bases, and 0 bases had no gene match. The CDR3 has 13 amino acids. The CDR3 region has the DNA TGTGCCAGCGGGACTAGCGACACCGGGGAGCTGTTTTTT. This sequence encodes CASGTSDTGELFF.

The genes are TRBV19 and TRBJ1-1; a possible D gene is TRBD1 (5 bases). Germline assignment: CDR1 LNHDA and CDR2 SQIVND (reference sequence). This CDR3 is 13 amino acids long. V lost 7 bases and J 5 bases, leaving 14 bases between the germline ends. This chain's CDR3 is CASKAQGWTEAFF. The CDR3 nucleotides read TGTGCCAGTAAGGCGCAGGGTTGGACTGAAGCTTTCTTT.

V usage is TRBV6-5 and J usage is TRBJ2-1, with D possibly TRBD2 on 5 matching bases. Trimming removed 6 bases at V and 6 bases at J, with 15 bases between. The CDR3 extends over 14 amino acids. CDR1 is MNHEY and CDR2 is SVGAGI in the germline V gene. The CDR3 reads CASSRGSGINEQFF. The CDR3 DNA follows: TGTGCCAGCAGCCGCGGGTCTGGTATCAATGAGCAGTTCTTC.

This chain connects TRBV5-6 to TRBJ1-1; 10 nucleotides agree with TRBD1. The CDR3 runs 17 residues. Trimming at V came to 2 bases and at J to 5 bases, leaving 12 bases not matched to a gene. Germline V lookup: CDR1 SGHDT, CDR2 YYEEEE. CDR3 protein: CASSLDRGRGIGTEAFF. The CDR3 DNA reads TGTGCCAGCAGCTTAGACAGGGGGCGAGGGATAGGTACTGAAGCTTTCTTT.

This chain's CDR3 is CASSPSRGEQYV. The CDR3, as DNA: TGTGCCAGCAGCCCTTCCAGGGGTGAGCAGTACGTC. The chain combines TRBV7-9 with TRBJ2-7; D is possibly TRBD1 (6 bases). V dropped 5 bases and J dropped 7 bases, with 12 bases sitting between them. CDR1 and CDR2 (germline): SEHNR, FQNEAQ (reference sequence). This CDR3 region has 12 residues.

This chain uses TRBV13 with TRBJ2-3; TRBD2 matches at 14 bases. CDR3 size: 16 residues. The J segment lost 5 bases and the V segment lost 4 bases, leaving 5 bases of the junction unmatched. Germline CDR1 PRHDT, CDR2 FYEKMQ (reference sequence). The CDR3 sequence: CASSSGLAGVGDTQYF. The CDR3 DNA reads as TGTGCCAGCAGCTCGGGACTAGCGGGAGTGGGAGATACGCAGTATTTT.

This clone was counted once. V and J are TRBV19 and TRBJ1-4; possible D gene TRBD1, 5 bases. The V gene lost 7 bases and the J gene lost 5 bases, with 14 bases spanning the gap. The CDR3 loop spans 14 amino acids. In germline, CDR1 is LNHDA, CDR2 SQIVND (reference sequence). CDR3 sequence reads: CASTPGGGNEKLFF. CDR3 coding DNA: TGTGCCAGTACCCCCGGGGGGGGAAATGAAAAACTGTTTTTT.